This TCR beta chain was sequenced for a study of technical replicates of blood from several donors. The data were produced by immunoSEQ multiplex PCR, yet TCRdb's version contains in-frame clones alone and is incomplete. The sample comprises 75,000 to 95,000 clones, approximately 94% of which are singletons, and around 0.25% rests with the top ten. The V gene's germline CDR1 is SGHVS and CDR2 FNYEAQ. V was pared by 1 base and J by 3 bases, with 9 bases between. This CDR3 has 14 amino acids. The sequence derives from a human donor in good health. This chain uses TRBV7-6 with TRBJ2-5, with D maybe TRBD2 (5 bases). Specimen: T cells isolated from PBMCs. In DNA, the CDR3 is TGTGCCAGCAGCTTAGAGGCGGGCAAAGAGACCCAGTACTTC. Translation: CASSLEAGKETQYF.